Detailed here is one T cell receptor (beta chain). Individuals aged roughly 18 to 90 years were recruited from about two dozen US areas. Assignments of participants to cohorts depended upon their own reported clinical history. Recovered participants had two consecutive negative NP/OP PCR tests, healthcare professional clearance, or symptom resolution. Assay: immunoSEQ multiplex PCR; the TCRdb copy retains only in-frame clones and omits some. The sample lists hundreds of thousands of clones; about nine tenths were seen once. Germline CDR1 SGHRS, CDR2 YFSETQ. This CDR3 has 13 residues. V gave up 0 bases and J gave up 7 bases, with 8 bases separating them. The data are from a study of blood T cell repertoires in COVID-19. On the study more broadly: Sample material is recorded as cDNA or gDNA derived from T cells, B-cell-depleted T cells, or PBMCs.

Sequencing was performed on PBMCs or T cells enriched from blood (not recorded which). This clonotype was sampled from a woman in her 40s who had recovered from COVID-19. The chain has TRBV5-1 and TRBJ1-3; D is unresolved. The CDR3 nucleotides are TGCGCCAGCAGCTTGGGCGTAACGAACACCATATATTTT. Its translation: CASSLGVTNTIYF.